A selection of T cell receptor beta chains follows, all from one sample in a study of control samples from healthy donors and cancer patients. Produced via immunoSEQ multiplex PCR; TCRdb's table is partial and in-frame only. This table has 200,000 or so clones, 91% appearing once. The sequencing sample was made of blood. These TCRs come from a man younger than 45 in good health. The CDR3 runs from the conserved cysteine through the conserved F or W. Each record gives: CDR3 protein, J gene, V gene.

CASSSSGSPNQPQHF | TRBJ1-5 | TRBV28
CASSATGGTNEKLFF | TRBJ1-4 | TRBV2
CASSPTQNSPLHF | TRBJ1-6 | TRBV6-1
CAWSVRGRSSYNSPLHF | TRBJ1-6 | TRBV30
CASSRQGIGELFF | TRBJ2-2 | TRBV5-1
CASSLVGGSTDTQYF | TRBJ2-3 | TRBV7-2
CASSQTDREATEAFF | TRBJ1-1 | TRBV4-2
CASSYSTKGNQPQHF | TRBJ1-5 | TRBV6-5
CASSRGTSGSTDTQYF | TRBJ2-3 | TRBV11-3
CASAGRTTDTQYF | TRBJ2-3 | TRBV10-1
CAWSGRGYNEQFF | TRBJ2-1 | TRBV30
CASSPNPGGGTEAFF | TRBJ1-1 | TRBV18
CASSQEIRNSPLHF | TRBJ1-6 | TRBV4-2
CASSPRTDRGNSPLHF | TRBJ1-6 | TRBV18
CASSPRTGLDYGYTF | TRBJ1-2 | TRBV9
CASSLVGVALNTEAFF | TRBJ1-1 | TRBV5-1
CASTKSGVDGANVLTF | TRBJ2-6 | TRBV9
CASSAPRTGYSEQYF | TRBJ2-7 | TRBV2
CASSQDRRGQGNYGYTF | TRBJ1-2 | TRBV3-1/TRBV3-2
CASSKQGARGKAFF | TRBJ1-1 | TRBV28
CASSLEGTGGYEQYF | TRBJ2-7 | TRBV9
CASTATQARATVEQYF | TRBJ2-7 | TRBV2
CASSLEGTDTQYF | TRBJ2-3 | TRBV5-1
CASSQGLVGTGELFF | TRBJ2-2 | TRBV4-1
CASSYSIASPLHF | TRBJ1-6 | TRBV6-5
CASSALHVRGLEGTEAFF | TRBJ1-1 | TRBV6-1
CASSSEWGDEQFF | TRBJ2-1 | TRBV7-9
CASSQGAEGGEQFF | TRBJ2-1 | TRBV4-1
CASTRPGNEKLFF | TRBJ1-4 | TRBV7-9
CASSRPDRGTEAFF | TRBJ1-1 | TRBV5-5
CASSPIRQASQKAFF | TRBJ1-1 | TRBV5-1
CASSPRTSGGKDTQYF | TRBJ2-3 | TRBV5-1
CASSKDSVNIQYF | TRBJ2-4 | TRBV21-1
CASSGAYNEQFF | TRBJ2-1 | TRBV5-6
CASSPGPEAFF | TRBJ1-1 | TRBV19
CASSKDRGVNTIYF | TRBJ1-3 | TRBV2
CASSGHRVGTGANVLTF | TRBJ2-6 | TRBV9
CASSAVPGQGLIEGQYF | TRBJ2-3 | TRBV9
CASSLVGAADTQYF | TRBJ2-3 | TRBV7-9
CASSRDWGNEQFF | TRBJ2-1 | TRBV27
CASSYSVQGQNYEQYF | TRBJ2-7 | TRBV6-6
CASSAASGANNEQFF | TRBJ2-1 | TRBV18
CASRSQGLINEQYF | TRBJ2-7 | TRBV7-3
CASSEALNTEAFF | TRBJ1-1 | TRBV5-6
CASSLGGAKNIQYF | TRBJ2-4 | TRBV5-4
CASSYFRTGLEFF | TRBJ2-1 | TRBV6-5
CASLGTGDTQYF | TRBJ2-3 | TRBV5-1
CASSLGHRRGYEQYF | TRBJ2-7 | TRBV14
CASSTDAGQGRSTNEKLFF | TRBJ1-4 | TRBV21-1
CASSYGLLNTEAFF | TRBJ1-1 | TRBV6-5
CASSHKTVLNGYTF | TRBJ1-2 | TRBV7-9
CAWTRSTGHVGGYTF | TRBJ1-2 | TRBV30
CASSEATYSRGYTF | TRBJ1-2 | TRBV2
CASGLVSGGTNTGELFF | TRBJ2-2 | TRBV12-5
CSVFVGGGEKLFF | TRBJ1-4 | TRBV29-1
CASSQEGFEEGGEAFF | TRBJ1-1 | TRBV4-1